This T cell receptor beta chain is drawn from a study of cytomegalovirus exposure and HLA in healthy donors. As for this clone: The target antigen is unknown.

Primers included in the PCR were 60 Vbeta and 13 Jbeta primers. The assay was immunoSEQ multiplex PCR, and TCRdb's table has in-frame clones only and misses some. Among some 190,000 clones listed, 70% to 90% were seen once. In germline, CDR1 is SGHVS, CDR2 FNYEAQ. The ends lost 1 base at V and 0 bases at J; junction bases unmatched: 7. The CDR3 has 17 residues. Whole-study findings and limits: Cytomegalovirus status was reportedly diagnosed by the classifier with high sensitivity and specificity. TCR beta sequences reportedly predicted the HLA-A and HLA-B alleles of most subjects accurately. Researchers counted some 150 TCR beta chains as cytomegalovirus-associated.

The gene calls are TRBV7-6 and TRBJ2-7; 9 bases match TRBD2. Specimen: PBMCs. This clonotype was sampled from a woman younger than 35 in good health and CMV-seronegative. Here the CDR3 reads CASSLEGGGADSYEQYF. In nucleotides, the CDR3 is TGTGCCAGCAGCTTAGAAGGCGGGGGGGCCGACTCCTACGAGCAGTACTTC.